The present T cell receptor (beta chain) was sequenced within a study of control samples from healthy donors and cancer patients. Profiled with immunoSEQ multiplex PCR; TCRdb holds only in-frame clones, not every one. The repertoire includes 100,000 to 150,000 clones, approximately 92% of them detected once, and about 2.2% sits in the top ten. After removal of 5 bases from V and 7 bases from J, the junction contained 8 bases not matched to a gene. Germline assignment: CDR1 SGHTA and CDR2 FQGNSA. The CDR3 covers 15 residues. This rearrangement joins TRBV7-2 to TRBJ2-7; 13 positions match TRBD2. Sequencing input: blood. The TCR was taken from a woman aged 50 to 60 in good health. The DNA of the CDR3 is TGTGCCAGCAGCCCATGGACTAGCGGGAGCGGAGAGCAGTACTTC. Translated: CASSPWTSGSGEQYF.